The clone carrying this T cell receptor beta chain was observed a handful of times. Its target is not known. This record comes from a study of CD8 T cell repertoires and HIV-1 epitope variants. Across the study: Separate wells received one of Twenty-five Gag or Nef variant peptides. Separate from the cultures, 1M uncultured T cells served as baseline. Enriched T cells were co-cultured with equal autologous T cell-negative cells. Study outcomes and limitations: Nef KF9 drew about 5 clonotypes and HW9 one, without TAALDMSHF responses.

Sequenced by immunoSEQ multiplex PCR; TCRdb stores in-frame clones only, minus some. The table lists roughly 5,000 clones, around 70% of them singletons, with around 40% in the top ten. V trimming: 3 bases; J trimming: 2 bases; junction bases outside the gene matches: 9. Germline CDR1 and CDR2: MDHEN and SYDVKM. This CDR3 is built from 17 residues. This TCR came from a male donor with HIV. Sequenced sample: cultured CD8+ T cells derived from PBMCs. This chain uses TRBV28 with TRBJ2-7; TRBD1 matches 11 bases. The CDR3 sequence is CASSFRGTGGHTYEQYF. The CDR3 nucleotides are TGTGCCAGCAGTTTCAGGGGGACAGGGGGTCATACCTACGAGCAGTACTTC.